A single sample gave rise to the 30 T cell receptor beta chains below, sequenced in a study of cytomegalovirus exposure and HLA in healthy donors. Clones were read by immunoSEQ multiplex PCR, and TCRdb kept only the in-frame ones, dropping some. The table lists under 200,000 clones, roughly 90% of them singletons. Sequenced material: PBMCs. Source of these receptors: a woman aged 18-29 years in good health and CMV-seropositive.

The CDR3 bases are TGTGCCAGCAGCCCGGGACAGCGCAATCAGCCCCAGCATTTT. This encodes CASSPGQRNQPQHF. The rearrangement joins TRBV5-6 to TRBJ1-5, with 7 positions matching TRBD1. Germline CDR1 reads SGHDT; CDR2 reads YYEEEE. This CDR3 is 14 amino acids long. With V trimmed by 4 bases and J by 2 bases, 3 bases remained unmatched.

The chain couples TRBV7-6 to TRBJ2-1; 8 bases match TRBD2. From germline, CDR1 is SGHVS and CDR2 FNYEAQ. The CDR3 spans 15 residues. With V trimmed by 11 bases and J by 3 bases, 12 bases remained unmatched. CDR3 amino acids: CASGSLADFYNEQFF. The DNA of the CDR3 is TGTGCCTCCGGATCACTAGCGGACTTCTACAATGAGCAGTTCTTC.

The gene calls are TRBV11-2 and TRBJ2-5; 12 nucleotides match TRBD2. The CDR3 runs 16 residues. Germline CDR1 is SGHAT and CDR2 is FQNNGV. The V gene end was trimmed by 2 bases and the J gene end by 5 bases; junction bases not matched to a gene: 6. In nucleotides, the CDR3 is TGTGCCAGCAGCTTACAGACTAGCGGGAGTATGGAGACCCAGTACTTC. Translated: CASSLQTSGSMETQYF.

The rearrangement uses TRBV4-1 and TRBJ2-5, with 7 nucleotides matching TRBD1. The CDR3 spans 13 residues. Germline V gene sequence: CDR1 MGHRA, CDR2 YSYEKL. V shed 3 bases, J shed 5 bases, and the junction held 3 bases outside the gene matches. The CDR3 region has the DNA TGCGCCAGCAGCCAGACCAGGGGGGAGACCCAGTACTTC. The encoded protein is CASSQTRGETQYF.

The genes are TRBV14 and TRBJ2-7; TRBD1 matches 9 bases. The CDR3 has 15 amino acids. Germline assignment: CDR1 SGHDN and CDR2 FVKESK. V trimming: 7 bases; J trimming: 4 bases; junction bases outside the gene matches: 11. Written as DNA, the CDR3 is TGTGCCAGCACTCGAGGGGGGACAGGGTCTTACGAGCAGTACTTC. Its protein product is CASTRGGTGSYEQYF.

V is TRBV19 and J is TRBJ1-5; D unclear. Per the germline V gene, CDR1 is LNHDA and CDR2 is SQIVND (reference sequence). The CDR3 covers 14 residues. Trimming pared 7 bases from V and 3 bases from J, leaving 13 bases between. In nucleotides, the CDR3 is TGTGCCAGTAATCGGGGAGAGCCCAATCAGCCCCAGCATTTT. It yields the protein CASNRGEPNQPQHF.

Only one count was recorded for this clone. The CDR3 reads CASSPGDRRTTYEQYF. The CDR3 DNA follows: TGTGCCAGCAGCCCGGGGGACCGCCGAACTACCTACGAGCAGTACTTC. The chain is built from TRBV7-9 and TRBJ2-7; possibly TRBD2 for D (6 bases). From germline, CDR1 is SEHNR and CDR2 FQNEAQ (reference sequence). This CDR3 is 16 amino acids long. Trimming removed 5 bases at V and 2 bases at J, with 19 bases between. Combining the CDR3 with reference TRBV7-9 and TRBJ2-7 gives the whole variable domain DTGVSQNPRHKITKRGQNVTFRCDPISEHNRLYWYRQTLGQGPEFLTYFQNEAQLEKSRLLSDRFSAERPKGSFSTLEIQRTEQGDSAMYLCASSPGDRRTTYEQYFGPGTRLTVT.

The chain joins TRBV2 to TRBJ1-1; D unresolved. The V and J ends lost 7 bases and 3 bases respectively, with 12 bases between them. Germline CDR1 and CDR2: SNHLY and FYNNEI. This CDR3 is 13 amino acids long. The CDR3 bases are TGTGCCAGCACCTGGCGGTGGGACACTGAAGCTTTCTTT. Translating gives CASTWRWDTEAFF.

This chain links TRBV19 with TRBJ1-1, with D unclear. The germline V gene encodes CDR1 LNHDA and CDR2 SQIVND (reference sequence). Trimming took 3 bases from V and 3 from J, leaving 8 bases between them. The CDR3 is 13 amino acids. The CDR3 region is CASSMSRDTEAFF. The CDR3 region has the DNA TGTGCCAGTAGTATGAGCCGGGACACTGAAGCTTTCTTT. The variable domain in full, completed from reference TRBV19 and TRBJ1-1, reads DGGITQSPKYLFRKEGQNVTLSCEQNLNHDAMYWYRQDPGQGLRLIYYSQIVNDFQKGDIAEGYSVSREKKESFPLTVTSAQKNPTAFYLCASSMSRDTEAFFGQGTRLTVV.

The chain combines TRBV25-1 with TRBJ1-5, with 8 bases aligning to TRBD1. Germline CDR1 is MGHDK and CDR2 is SYGVNS. After removal of 7 bases from V and 0 bases from J, the junction contained 11 bases not matched to a gene. This CDR3 contains 17 residues. CDR3 nucleotide sequence: TGTGCCAGCATGGCAGGGGGCTACCGGGATAGCAATCAGCCCCAGCATTTT. This sequence encodes CASMAGGYRDSNQPQHF.

The chain has TRBV30 and TRBJ2-1; D is ambiguous. This CDR3 has 11 amino acids. The V gene lost 0 bases and the J gene lost 14 bases, with 11 bases spanning the gap. Germline loops: CDR1 GTSNPN, CDR2 SVGIG (reference sequence). CDR3 coding DNA: TGTGCCTGGAGTGTACAATCTTTCGAGTTCTTC. Encoded protein: CAWSVQSFEFF.

This clone was recorded a few times. V is TRBV7-6 and J is TRBJ2-3; 10 bases agree with TRBD2. The germline CDR1 and CDR2 sequences are SGHVS and FNYEAQ. Trimming at V came to 1 base and at J to 4 bases, leaving 8 bases not matched to a gene. This CDR3 is 17 amino acids long. The CDR3 DNA reads as TGTGCCAGCAGCTTAGGGCTAGCGGGAGTTTTTGCAGATACGCAGTATTTT. Its protein is CASSLGLAGVFADTQYF.

The DNA of the CDR3 is TGTGCCAGCAGGACCCTTTTACAGGGGGCGCAAGGAAACACCATATATTTT. Amino acids: CASRTLLQGAQGNTIYF. The chain joins TRBV28 to TRBJ1-3; 9 bases match TRBD1. Unmatched junction bases numbered 13, after V lost 6 bases and J lost 4 bases. Germline V gene data show CDR1 as MDHEN and CDR2 as SYDVKM. This CDR3 region has 17 residues.

This clone was seen only once. This rearrangement joins TRBV15 to TRBJ1-5; perhaps TRBD1 as D (6 bases). Germline CDR1 is LNHNV and CDR2 is YYDKDF (reference sequence). The CDR3 sequence is 20 residues long. The V end was cut by 5 bases, the J end by 0 bases, with 26 bases between. Here the CDR3 reads CATSGTIVGQPTYSNQPQHF. The DNA of the CDR3 is TGTGCCACCAGCGGAACGATTGTAGGACAGCCTACCTATAGCAATCAGCCCCAGCATTTT. The full variable domain, in which reference TRBV15 and TRBJ1-5 provide the parts outside the CDR3, is DAMVIQNPRYQVTQFGKPVTLSCSQTLNHNVMYWYQQKSSQAPKLLFHYYDKDFNNEADTPDNFQSRRPNTSFCFLDIRSPGLGDTAMYLCATSGTIVGQPTYSNQPQHFGDGTRLSIL.

This clone was observed a handful of times. The chain is built from TRBV6-4 and TRBJ1-5, with D perhaps matching TRBD1 (6 bases). CDR1 and CDR2 (germline): MRHNA, SNTAGT. V was clipped by 11 bases and J by 3 bases, with 14 bases between them. The CDR3 loop spans 13 amino acids. CDR3 residues: CAARDRNNQPQHF. CDR3 bases: TGTGCCGCCAGAGACAGGAACAATCAGCCCCAGCATTTT.

The chain joins TRBV15 to TRBJ1-1; 7 nucleotides match TRBD1. Germline assignment: CDR1 LNHNV and CDR2 YYDKDF (reference sequence). The CDR3 length is 16 residues. V dropped 0 bases and J dropped 5; count of bases not matched to a gene: 9. CDR3 sequence: CATSRDPGSGGTEAFF. DNA for the CDR3: TGTGCCACCAGCAGAGATCCCGGCTCAGGGGGGACTGAAGCTTTCTTT.

The genes are TRBV9 and TRBJ2-1, with D tentatively TRBD1 (5 bases). Germline V gene data show CDR1 as SGDLS and CDR2 as YYNGEE. The V end was cut by 0 bases, the J end by 10 bases, with 11 bases between. The CDR3 has 13 amino acids. The CDR3 loop is CASSVVLGVEQFF. The CDR3 coding sequence is TGTGCCAGCAGCGTAGTATTAGGGGTGGAGCAGTTCTTC. The variable domain in full, completed from reference TRBV9 and TRBJ2-1, reads DSGVTQTPKHLITATGQRVTLRCSPRSGDLSVYWYQQSLDQGLQFLIQYYNGEERAKGNILERFSAQQFPDLHSELNLSSLELGDSALYFCASSVVLGVEQFFGPGTRLTVL.

Only one count was recorded for this clone. V is TRBV5-6 and J is TRBJ2-5, with 10 bases lining up with TRBD2. The germline V gene encodes CDR1 SGHDT and CDR2 YYEEEE. V gave up 5 bases and J gave up 0 bases; unmatched junction bases: 4. The CDR3 covers 15 residues. Written as DNA, the CDR3 is TGTGCCAGCAGGGGAACTAGCGGGGACCAAGAGACCCAGTACTTC. Translation: CASRGTSGDQETQYF.

The chain recombines TRBV6-1 with TRBJ1-4; D call uncertain. Germline V gene data show CDR1 as MNHNS and CDR2 as SASEGT. The CDR3 length is 17 residues. The V and J ends lost 4 bases and 0 bases respectively, with 15 bases between them. The CDR3 is CASSVGLHTTTNEKLFF. CDR3 in DNA: TGTGCCAGCAGTGTTGGGCTACACACAACAACTAATGAAAAACTGTTTTTT.

The chain employs TRBV6-5 and TRBJ2-7; 7 nucleotides match TRBD2. CDR1 MNHEY and CDR2 SVGAGI come from the germline V gene. The CDR3 contains 13 residues. After removal of 7 bases from V and 0 bases from J, the junction contained 3 bases not matched to a gene. This CDR3 reads CASTLAGSYEQYF. The DNA for the CDR3 is TGTGCCAGCACTTTAGCGGGCTCCTACGAGCAGTACTTC.

V usage is TRBV5-1 and J usage is TRBJ2-2, with a weak D call TRBD1 (7 bases). Trimming shortened V by 3 bases and J by 0 bases, and 12 bases separated the two germline ends. Germline V gives CDR1 SGHRS, CDR2 YFSETQ. The CDR3 is made up of 16 amino acids. The CDR3 DNA reads as TGCGCCAGCAGCTGGAGGGACAGCCCGAACACCGGGGAGCTGTTTTTT. Amino acids: CASSWRDSPNTGELFF. Filled out from reference TRBV5-1 and TRBJ2-2, the complete variable domain reads KAGVTQTPRYLIKTRGQQVTLSCSPISGHRSVSWYQQTPGQGLQFLFEYFSETQRNKGNFPGRFSGRQFSNSRSEMNVSTLELGDSALYLCASSWRDSPNTGELFFGEGSRLTVL.

V and J are TRBV5-8 and TRBJ1-2; D is possibly TRBD1 (5 bases). The CDR3 is made up of 15 amino acids. Between the trimmed V and J ends, which lost 6 bases and 4 bases, there was a span of 19 bases. CDR1 SGHTS and CDR2 YDEGEE come from the germline V gene. The CDR3 DNA sequence: TGTGCCAGCACCCCGCAGGGTGGGATAGCCTATGGCTACACCTTC. Amino acids: CASTPQGGIAYGYTF.

The chain links TRBV6-5 to TRBJ2-1, with D maybe TRBD2 (6 bases). With 8 bases removed from V and 0 bases from J, the gap between germline ends came to 8 bases. The CDR3 is made up of 13 amino acids. Germline V gene data show CDR1 as MNHEY and CDR2 as SVGAGI. The CDR3 DNA reads TGTGCCAGCCGGGGGAGCTCCTACAATGAGCAGTTCTTC. It translates to CASRGSSYNEQFF.

V is TRBV28 and J is TRBJ2-7; 9 nucleotides agree with TRBD2. The CDR3 has 17 residues. V was clipped by 3 bases and J by 3 bases; unmatched bases: 12. Germline V gives CDR1 MDHEN, CDR2 SYDVKM. DNA of the CDR3: TGTGCCAGCAGTTTCCCTCCCGGGGGTAGCGGGAGCTACGAGCAGTACTTC. Amino acid sequence: CASSFPPGGSGSYEQYF.

V is TRBV7-9 and J is TRBJ2-3, with TRBD2 as a possible D gene (6 bases). Germline CDR1 reads SEHNR; CDR2 reads FQNEAQ (reference sequence). The CDR3 covers 15 residues. V was cut by 5 bases and J by 5 bases, with 17 bases left in between. CDR3 sequence: CASSPGLLEGDTQYF. CDR3 coding DNA: TGTGCCAGCAGCCCGGGACTTTTAGAGGGAGATACGCAGTATTTT.

The V and J genes are TRBV6-1 and TRBJ2-2; maybe TRBD2 (6 bases). Looked up from germline, CDR1 is MNHNS and CDR2 is SASEGT. This CDR3 has 13 amino acids. The V gene lost 3 bases and the J gene lost 6 bases, with 8 bases spanning the gap. DNA for the CDR3: TGTGCCAGCAGTGACGGGGGTCCCGGGGAGCTGTTTTTT. Protein sequence: CASSDGGPGELFF.

The chain carries TRBV14 and TRBJ1-1, with TRBD1 matching 9 bases. The ends lost 1 base at V and 9 bases at J; junction bases unmatched: 6. There are 14 residues in the CDR3. Germline loops: CDR1 SGHDN, CDR2 FVKESK. CDR3 in amino acids: CASSQVRQGGQAFF. The CDR3 DNA sequence: TGTGCCAGCAGCCAAGTTCGACAGGGGGGGCAAGCTTTCTTT.

The chain recombines TRBV4-2 with TRBJ1-2, with D possibly TRBD1 on 6 matching bases. Germline CDR1 LGHNA, CDR2 YNFKEQ. The CDR3 sequence is 12 residues long. Between the trimmed V and J ends, which lost 3 bases and 7 bases, there was a span of 9 bases. The chain's CDR3 is CASSQGAGGYTF. The CDR3 nucleotides read TGTGCCAGCAGCCAGGGGGCGGGTGGCTACACCTTC.

DNA for the CDR3: TGTGCCAGCAGCCTCACTAGCGGAGAAGACAATGAGCAGTTCTTC. This gives the protein CASSLTSGEDNEQFF. J is TRBJ2-1 and V is TRBV7-6, with TRBD2 matching 8 bases. Germline trimming cut 5 bases from V and 5 bases from J; bases unmatched to any gene: 8. The CDR3 is 15 amino acids. Germline V lookup: CDR1 SGHVS, CDR2 FNYEAQ.

This chain uses TRBV7-2 with TRBJ2-7; unclear D gene. The CDR3 length is 14 residues. Germline loops: CDR1 SGHTA, CDR2 FQGNSA. V was trimmed by 5 bases and J by 1 base, leaving 12 bases between them. This chain's CDR3 is CASSPSVRSYEQYF. The CDR3 region has the DNA TGTGCCAGCAGCCCCTCAGTGCGGTCCTACGAGCAGTACTTC.